The subject of this entry is one T cell receptor (beta chain). No antigen is known for it. The data were taken from a study of breast tumors, draining lymph nodes, adjacent tissues. Study-wide results and limits: Compared with lymph nodes, tumors were less diverse; compared with nontumor tissue, more. That most tumor T cells come from lymph nodes remained unproven. Luminal-like breast cancer showed significantly higher tumor–nontumor repertoire similarity than basal-like.

TCRdb reprocessed the multiplex PCR reads with MiXCR, giving one entry per CDR3 protein. The sample holds some 250,000 distinct CDR3 sequences, under 40% seen once. The V and J ends lost 6 bases and 4 bases, in that order; junction bases with no gene match: 9. Germline V gene data show CDR1 as MNHNS and CDR2 as SASEGT. The CDR3 is 16 amino acids. Samples came from axillary lymph nodes draining the breast cancer. The chain joins TRBV6-1 to TRBJ2-2; 9 nucleotides match TRBD1. The sample consisted of axillary lymph node tissue. The receptor was derived from a female donor with breast cancer. Some clones in this sample may be carry-over from other donors' samples. The CDR3 nucleotides read TGTGCCAGCAGGCTTACAGACAGGGGGAGCACCGGGGAGCTGTTTTTT. It is translated as CASRLTDRGSTGELFF.